These 21 T cell receptor beta chains were all obtained from the same sample, sequenced in a study of T-cell memory formation after mild COVID-19. TCRdb used MiXCR to reprocess the 5' RACE reads, holding one entry per CDR3 protein. The table shows 350,000 to 400,000 distinct CDR3 sequences, with around 21% occurring only once. Sequences were obtained from PBMCs or a T cell subset sorted from them (not recorded which). All receptors derive from an adult woman who had mild COVID-19 (a few samples of this study predate the infection). Cell type and time point are not known.

V is TRBV20-1 and J is TRBJ1-1; TRBD1 is a possible D gene (6 bases). V was shortened by 3 bases and J by 3 bases, with 8 bases between the two germline ends. Germline assignment: CDR1 DFQATT and CDR2 SNEGSKA (reference sequence). This CDR3 region has 12 residues. In DNA, the CDR3 is TGCAGTGCTAGGGCAGGGGACACTGAAGCTTTCTTT. The encoded protein is CSARAGDTEAFF.

This clonotype was seen only a few times. The gene calls are TRBV20-1 and TRBJ2-1; 7 positions agree with TRBD2. Trimming at V came to 5 bases and at J to 6 bases, leaving 13 bases not matched to a gene. The CDR3 loop spans 15 amino acids. Germline V gene lookup returns CDR1 DFQATT and CDR2 SNEGSKA (reference sequence). In nucleotides, the CDR3 is TGCAGTGCTGCAACCGGGACTACCCGAGGCAATGAGCAGTTCTTC. Its protein product is CSAATGTTRGNEQFF.

This CDR3 reads CASSRNRGDATNEKLFF. Written as DNA, the CDR3 is TGTGCCAGCAGCCGTAACAGGGGTGATGCAACTAATGAAAAACTGTTTTTT. The chain is built from TRBV5-5 and TRBJ1-4; 7 bases line up with TRBD1. The CDR3 loop spans 17 amino acids. CDR1 SGHKS and CDR2 YYEKEE come from the germline V gene (reference sequence). Trimming cost V 4 bases and J 0 bases; bases outside gene matches: 9. The full variable domain, rest sourced from reference TRBV5-5 and TRBJ1-4, is DAGVTQSPTHLIKTRGQQVTLRCSPISGHKSVSWYQQVLGQGPQFIFQYYEKEERGRGNFPDRFSARQFPNYSSELNVNALLLGDSALYLCASSRNRGDATNEKLFFGSGTQLSVL.

The chain recombines TRBV15 with TRBJ2-1; the D gene is possibly TRBD2 (6 bases). Between the trimmed V and J ends, which lost 1 base and 8 bases, there was a span of 24 bases. In germline, CDR1 is LNHNV, CDR2 YYDKDF (reference sequence). CDR3 size: 18 residues. Here the CDR3 DNA reads TGTGCCACCAGCAGAGCGAAGGGCGGGGTCCCCTCGTCGGATGAGCAGTTCTTC. This codes for CATSRAKGGVPSSDEQFF.

The V call is TRBV4-1, the J call TRBJ2-7; D is perhaps TRBD1 (6 bases). Trimming took 3 bases from V and 4 from J, leaving 16 bases between them. The CDR3 is 15 residues long. Germline-derived CDR1 and CDR2 are MGHRA and YSYEKL. CDR3 sequence (DNA): TGCGCCAGCAGCCAGGCCCCGGGACACCAATACGAGCAGTACTTC. This gives the protein CASSQAPGHQYEQYF.

This sequence joins TRBV2 and TRBJ1-2, with 7 bases lining up with TRBD1. CDR1 is SNHLY, CDR2 FYNNEI, per germline. J lost 7 bases, V lost 6 bases, and 8 bases had no gene match. CDR3 size: 13 residues. CDR3 sequence reads: CASRIGGSSGYTF. The CDR3 bases are TGTGCCAGCAGAATAGGGGGCTCGTCTGGCTACACCTTC.

This clonotype has more than one count but fewer than ten. CDR3 nucleotides: TGTGCCAGCAGCTCAGACATTCCTAGGCCCGAGCAGTACTTC. Protein: CASSSDIPRPEQYF. The rearrangement links TRBV7-9 to TRBJ2-7; D ambiguous. The V gene's germline CDR1 is SEHNR and CDR2 FQNEAQ (reference sequence). The CDR3 is 14 residues long. The germline V and J ends were trimmed by 4 bases and 6 bases, with 16 bases remaining between them.

V and J are TRBV9 and TRBJ2-1; 10 bases agree with TRBD2. This CDR3 has 14 residues. The ends lost 3 bases at V and 8 bases at J; junction bases unmatched: 5. Looked up from germline, CDR1 is SGDLS and CDR2 is YYNGEE. CDR3 sequence reads: CASSASGRGDEQFF. The CDR3 DNA follows: TGTGCCAGCAGCGCTAGCGGGAGAGGTGATGAGCAGTTCTTC.

The table lists this clonotype with a few counts. This chain links TRBV7-3 with TRBJ2-1; 10 positions match TRBD2. Losses at the gene ends were 5 bases for V and 8 bases for J; bases not matched to a gene: 6. The CDR3 is made up of 14 amino acids. Germline lookup yields CDR1 SGHTA and CDR2 FQGTGA. The CDR3 DNA is TGTGCCAGCAGCACCTTAGCGGGGGGCTATGAGCAGTTCTTC. This translates into CASSTLAGGYEQFF. The full variable domain, in which reference TRBV7-3 and TRBJ2-1 provide the parts outside the CDR3, is GAGVSQTPSNKVTEKGKYVELRCDPISGHTALYWYRQSLGQGPEFLIYFQGTGAADDSGLPNDRFFAVRPEGSVSTLKIQRTERGDSAVYLCASSTLAGGYEQFFGPGTRLTVL.

The J gene is TRBJ1-2, the V gene TRBV6-5; 9 bases are shared with TRBD1. This CDR3 comprises 14 residues. V dropped 8 bases and J dropped 4; count of bases not matched to a gene: 8. Germline loops: CDR1 MNHEY, CDR2 SVGAGI. The CDR3 DNA is TGTGCCAGCTCGACAGGGGGACGAATCTATGGCTACACCTTC. It yields the protein CASSTGGRIYGYTF.

The sample holds a few counts of this clonotype. The rearrangement joins TRBV5-1 to TRBJ2-5; 7 nucleotides align to TRBD1. V shed 4 bases, J shed 0 bases, and the junction held 9 bases outside the gene matches. Germline CDR1 is SGHRS and CDR2 is YFSETQ. CDR3 length equals 16 residues. CDR3 in amino acids: CASSSGTVLYQETQYF. Here the CDR3 DNA reads TGCGCCAGCAGCAGTGGGACAGTACTATACCAAGAGACCCAGTACTTC.

The chain is built from TRBV3-1 and TRBJ2-5; D might be TRBD1 or TRBD2, each matching 5 bases. Germline-derived CDR1 and CDR2 are LGHDT and YNNKEL (reference sequence). This CDR3 has 16 residues. Trimming cost V 2 bases and J 7 bases, with 20 bases left between them. CDR3 DNA: TGTGCCAGCAGCCAACGGGGCCGGTCGGGGTTGTGGACCCAGTACTTC. Amino acids: CASSQRGRSGLWTQYF.

This chain uses TRBV7-9 with TRBJ2-7; D perhaps matches TRBD1 (6 bases). The germline CDR1 and CDR2 sequences are SEHNR and FQNEAQ (reference sequence). Trimming pared 3 bases from V and 2 bases from J, leaving 11 bases between. This CDR3 region has 14 residues. CDR3: CASSFRDTTYEQYF. The DNA for the CDR3 is TGTGCCAGCAGCTTTCGGGACACCACCTACGAGCAGTACTTC.

The chain couples TRBV29-1 to TRBJ2-2, with D unresolved. V shed 1 base and J shed 4 bases, with 7 bases lying between them. Germline V gene data show CDR1 as SQVTM and CDR2 as ANQGSEA. The CDR3 contains 13 residues. The CDR3 bases are TGCAGCGTTGAAGCAGGATTCACCGGGGAGCTGTTTTTT. As protein: CSVEAGFTGELFF.

The rearrangement uses TRBV18 and TRBJ1-1; TRBD1 agrees at 9 bases. The J segment lost 3 bases and the V segment lost 4 bases, leaving 6 bases of the junction unmatched. The CDR3 consists of 15 residues. In germline, CDR1 is KGHSH, CDR2 LQKENI. CDR3 residues: CASSRDRAQYTEAFF. The CDR3 DNA is TGTGCCAGCTCACGGGACAGGGCGCAGTACACTGAAGCTTTCTTT. Based on the CDR3 plus reference TRBV18 and TRBJ1-1, the full variable domain is NAGVMQNPRHLVRRRGQEARLRCSPMKGHSHVYWYRQLPEEGLKFMVYLQKENIIDESGMPKERFSAEFPKEGPSILRIQQVVRGDSAAYFCASSRDRAQYTEAFFGQGTRLTVV.

In this sample, this clonotype turned up a few times. The V and J genes are TRBV5-1 and TRBJ2-1; D is ambiguous. V dropped 9 bases and J dropped 2 bases, with 12 bases sitting between them. Per the germline V gene, CDR1 is SGHRS and CDR2 is YFSETQ. The CDR3 contains 13 residues. The CDR3 DNA follows: TGCGCCACCAAGGGCCCGCCCTACAATGAGCAGTTCTTC. Amino acid sequence: CATKGPPYNEQFF.

This clonotype was seen a few times. The gene calls are TRBV5-1 and TRBJ2-5, with a tentative D call TRBD1 (5 bases). V was shortened by 4 bases and J by 2 bases, with 18 bases between the two germline ends. Germline V gene sequence: CDR1 SGHRS, CDR2 YFSETQ. The CDR3 extends over 16 amino acids. The DNA for the CDR3 is TGCGCCAGCAGCCCGAAGCGACAGAGCCAACAAGAGACCCAGTACTTC. Protein sequence: CASSPKRQSQQETQYF.

This clonotype came up many times. V and J are TRBV10-3 and TRBJ2-1, with 7 bases fitting TRBD1. Germline V gives CDR1 ENHRY, CDR2 SYGVKD. This CDR3 is built from 15 residues. The trim removed 5 bases at V and 5 bases at J, leaving 9 bases unmatched. CDR3 nucleotide sequence: TGTGCCATCAGTAGGCCGGACAGGTGGAACAATGAGCAGTTCTTC. This encodes CAISRPDRWNNEQFF.

Concerning this clonotype: This may arise from a read error, as a much more abundant clone is one base away. The chain couples TRBV5-4 to TRBJ2-7; no reliable D call. V lost 4 bases to trimming and J lost 1 base, with 6 bases between them. From germline, CDR1 is SGHNT and CDR2 YYREEE (reference sequence). This CDR3 spans 12 amino acids. CDR3 bases: TGTGCCAGCAGCCAGATGTCCTACGAGCAGTACTTC. The encoded protein is CASSQMSYEQYF.

The table lists this clonotype with a few counts. V and J are TRBV7-2 and TRBJ2-1, with 7 bases aligning to TRBD2. V lost 5 bases to trimming and J lost 6 bases; unmatched junction nucleotides: 16. CDR1 SGHTA and CDR2 FQGNSA come from the germline V gene. The CDR3 is 17 amino acids. The chain's CDR3 is CASSPVSGASSVNEQFF. DNA for the CDR3: TGTGCCAGCAGCCCGGTAAGCGGGGCCTCTTCGGTCAATGAGCAGTTCTTC.

The sample holds a few counts of this clonotype. The V and J genes are TRBV10-3 and TRBJ2-5, with 8 bases that match TRBD2. Unmatched junction bases numbered 4, after V lost 2 bases and J lost 5 bases. CDR1 and CDR2 from the germline V gene are ENHRY and SYGVKD. The CDR3 runs to 14 residues. The CDR3 region has the DNA TGTGCCATCAGTGAGAGTAGCGGGGATGAGACCCAGTACTTC. It specifies CAISESSGDETQYF.